This TCR beta chain derives from a study of T-cell reconstitution after alpha-beta-depleted transplantation in children. This CDR3 contains 16 residues. V lost 3 bases and J lost 1; bases outside the gene matches: 7. Germline V gives CDR1 SGHRS, CDR2 YFSETQ. This clonotype was recorded a few times. Unique molecular identifiers were used in preparing the TCRbeta library. From the PCR reads, TCRdb called clonotypes with MiXCR, one entry per CDR3 protein. Among 490,000 or so distinct CDR3 sequences listed, 12% were seen once. Sample: PBMCs from the stem cell graft donor, taken from the stem cell graft. This chain connects TRBV5-1 to TRBJ2-5, with 9 nucleotides matching TRBD2. This sequence originates from a human donor who donated a stem cell graft to a child with combined immunodeficiency. CDR3 region: CASSSRLAASQETQYF. For the CDR3, the DNA is TGCGCCAGCAGCTCCCGACTAGCGGCCTCCCAAGAGACCCAGTACTTC.